Detailed here is one TCR beta chain. What it binds is unknown. The sample belongs to a study of T cell responses to AZD1222 COVID-19 vaccine. Here immunoSEQ multiplex PCR was the method, and the copy in TCRdb shows in-frame clones only, minus some. The sample lists 90,000 to 150,000 clones, about 88% occurring once. Study observations and caveats: Two doses of AZD1222 preceded a rise in Spike-specific TCR breadth and depth. Baseline seropositives among AZD1222 recipients totaled only five to seven. Mostly white British, mostly female donors; authors suggested clonal diversity may be underestimated. Spike was spanned by vaccine-associated CD4 TCRs, with dominance at 160-218 and 743-854.

CDR3 length: 15 amino acids. The sample here was peripheral blood, taken on day 0 of AZD1222 vaccination. The TCR originated in an adult in good health. The chain couples TRBV21-1 to TRBJ1-1. TRBV21-1 is tagged as a pseudogene. The DNA of the CDR3 is TGTGCCAGCAGCAAATGGCGGGGAAAAAGCACTGAAGCTTTCTTT. It codes for CASSKWRGKSTEAFF.